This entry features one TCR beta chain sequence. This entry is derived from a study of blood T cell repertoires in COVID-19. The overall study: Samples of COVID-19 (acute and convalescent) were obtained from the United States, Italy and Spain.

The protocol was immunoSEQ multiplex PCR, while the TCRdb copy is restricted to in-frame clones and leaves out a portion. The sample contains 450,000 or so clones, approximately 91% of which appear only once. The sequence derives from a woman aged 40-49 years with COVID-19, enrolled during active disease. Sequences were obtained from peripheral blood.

CDR3 loop: CASSQGTGANTEAFF. For the CDR3, the DNA is TGTGCCAGCAGCCAGGGGACAGGGGCAAACACTGAAGCTTTCTTT. The V and J genes are TRBV7-3 and TRBJ1-1, with 10 bases aligning to TRBD1. V was clipped by 5 bases and J by 2 bases; unmatched bases: 5. Looked up from germline, CDR1 is SGHTA and CDR2 is FQGTGA. The CDR3 length is 15 residues.